These 20 T cell receptor beta chains share one sample of origin, sequenced in a study of blood T cell repertoires in COVID-19. Using immunoSEQ multiplex PCR, the repertoire was profiled, and TCRdb retains in-frame clones only, with some absent. Of about 320,000 clones in the sample, 75% to 85% were seen once. Sequences were obtained from peripheral blood. The receptors stem from a human donor in a cohort sampled during active COVID-19.

The chain is built from TRBV5-1 and TRBJ1-1, with D perhaps matching TRBD1 (6 bases). CDR3 length: 17 amino acids. Deletions cut 3 bases from V and 4 bases from J, with 22 bases between. From germline, CDR1 is SGHRS and CDR2 YFSETQ. The CDR3 nucleotides read TGCGCCAGCAGCTCCTTTGGCGGTGGACAGTTGGGCACTGAAGCTTTCTTT. Translated, it gives CASSSFGGGQLGTEAFF.

The V call is TRBV19, the J call TRBJ2-3; D is perhaps TRBD1 (5 bases). The length of the CDR3 is 15 residues. Germline V lookup: CDR1 LNHDA, CDR2 SQIVND (reference sequence). V dropped 0 bases and J dropped 6 bases, with 13 bases sitting between them. CDR3 in DNA: TGTGCCAGTAGTATAGATCGCAACTCAGGGGATACGCAGTATTTT. It codes for CASSIDRNSGDTQYF.

The CDR3 sequence: CASSQRGQTNEKLFF. The CDR3 DNA sequence: TGTGCCAGCAGCCAACGCGGGCAGACTAATGAAAAACTGTTTTTT. The gene calls are TRBV4-2 and TRBJ1-4; D is unresolved. The ends were cut back, 2 bases at V and 2 bases at J, with 9 bases in the middle. This CDR3 region has 15 residues. Per germline, CDR1 LGHNA and CDR2 YNFKEQ.

The chain links TRBV30 to TRBJ2-7; 8 bases line up with TRBD2. V shed 1 base, J shed 4 bases, and the junction held 9 bases outside the gene matches. The germline CDR1 and CDR2 sequences are GTSNPN and SVGIG (reference sequence). This CDR3 spans 15 amino acids. CDR3 DNA sequence: TGTGCCTGGAGTGCGCCCGGGGGGGCTGGGTACGAGCAGTACTTC. It yields the protein CAWSAPGGAGYEQYF.

This clone appeared a single time. This chain links TRBV25-1 with TRBJ1-2, with D perhaps matching TRBD1 (6 bases). The CDR3 extends over 15 amino acids. V gave up 0 bases and J gave up 4 bases, with 12 bases separating them. CDR1 and CDR2 (germline): MGHDK, SYGVNS. The CDR3 DNA is TGTGCCAGCAGTGAATACAGGGGTTGGGGCTATGGCTACACCTTC. Encoded protein: CASSEYRGWGYGYTF.

The V call is TRBV19, the J call TRBJ1-1; D call uncertain. CDR1 and CDR2 (germline): LNHDA, SQIVND (reference sequence). The CDR3 runs 13 residues. The V end lost 7 bases, the J end lost 0 bases, and 9 bases lay between the germline ends. CDR3 residues: CASKDQMNTEAFF. Here the CDR3 DNA reads TGTGCCAGTAAAGATCAGATGAACACTGAAGCTTTCTTT.

This sequence joins TRBV6-5 and TRBJ1-4; the match to TRBD1 covers 7 bases. The CDR3 runs 14 residues. After removal of 5 bases from V and 8 bases from J, the junction contained 8 bases not matched to a gene. Germline CDR1 reads MNHEY; CDR2 reads SVGAGI. The CDR3, as DNA: TGTGCCAGCAGTCCCAAAGGGGGCGAGGAAAAACTGTTTTTT. Residues: CASSPKGGEEKLFF.

This chain joins TRBV6-1 and TRBJ1-1; weak D call: TRBD1 (6 bases). The germline V gene encodes CDR1 MNHNS and CDR2 SASEGT. V lost 2 bases and J lost 10, with 14 bases in between. The CDR3 consists of 13 residues. The CDR3 sequence is CASSERGGRVAFF. The CDR3 region has the DNA TGTGCCAGCAGTGAAAGGGGGGGCCGGGTAGCTTTCTTT.

The V call is TRBV27, the J call TRBJ2-7; possible D gene TRBD1, 5 bases. The CDR3 spans 14 residues. The germline V and J ends were trimmed by 6 bases and 4 bases, with 16 bases remaining between them. From germline, CDR1 is MNHEY and CDR2 SMNVEV (reference sequence). This chain's CDR3 is CASSPSTKGYEQYF. The CDR3 DNA reads TGTGCCAGCAGCCCCTCGACAAAGGGGTACGAGCAGTACTTC.

The chain is built from TRBV9 and TRBJ2-7; the D gene is possibly TRBD2 (5 bases). This CDR3 has 13 residues. Germline loops: CDR1 SGDLS, CDR2 YYNGEE. Trimming removed 3 bases from V and 7 bases from J, with 14 bases in between. The CDR3 DNA sequence: TGTGCCAGCAGCGCCCCTGAACTAGAGGAGCAGTACTTC. The encoded protein is CASSAPELEEQYF.

The J gene is TRBJ1-2, the V gene TRBV5-1; 8 bases are shared with TRBD1. The CDR3 totals 16 residues. The ends lost 0 bases at V and 5 bases at J; junction bases unmatched: 9. Germline-derived CDR1 and CDR2 are SGHRS and YFSETQ. As DNA, the CDR3 is TGCGCCAGCAGCTTGGCTGGACAGGGAAACAAGTATGGCTACACCTTC. This codes for CASSLAGQGNKYGYTF.

The genes are TRBV5-1 and TRBJ2-2, with TRBD1 matching 7 bases. This CDR3 has 15 amino acids. Trimming cost V 2 bases and J 2 bases; bases outside gene matches: 3. In germline, CDR1 is SGHRS, CDR2 YFSETQ. CDR3 DNA: TGCGCCAGCAGCTTAAGGGGGCTTAACACCGGGGAGCTGTTTTTT. It specifies CASSLRGLNTGELFF. Full variable domain (missing parts from reference TRBV5-1 and TRBJ2-2): KAGVTQTPRYLIKTRGQQVTLSCSPISGHRSVSWYQQTPGQGLQFLFEYFSETQRNKGNFPGRFSGRQFSNSRSEMNVSTLELGDSALYLCASSLRGLNTGELFFGEGSRLTVL.

The genes are TRBV14 and TRBJ2-1; TRBD1 matches 7 bases. The CDR3 has 16 residues. After removal of 0 bases from V and 8 bases from J, the junction contained 10 bases not matched to a gene. CDR1 SGHDN and CDR2 FVKESK come from the germline V gene. For the CDR3, the DNA is TGTGCCAGCAGCCAAGATCTAAGGACAGGAAGGGATGAGCAGTTCTTC. This encodes CASSQDLRTGRDEQFF. Looking up the rest from reference TRBV14 and TRBJ2-1 gives the full variable domain: EAGVTQFPSHSVIEKGQTVTLRCDPISGHDNLYWYRRVMGKEIKFLLHFVKESKQDESGMPNNRFLAERTGGTYSTLKVQPAELEDSGVYFCASSQDLRTGRDEQFFGPGTRLTVL.

This chain joins TRBV12-3 or TRBV12-4 and TRBJ2-1; no clear D gene. The CDR3 loop spans 12 amino acids. Trimming took off 3 bases at V and 9 bases at J, with 9 bases between the two ends. This CDR3 reads CASSLKHFEQFF. For the CDR3, the DNA is TGTGCCAGCAGTTTGAAGCATTTTGAGCAGTTCTTC.

The V and J genes are TRBV11-2 and TRBJ1-2; 11 bases line up with TRBD1. CDR3 size: 13 residues. Germline CDR1 is SGHAT and CDR2 is FQNNGV. The J segment lost 7 bases and the V segment lost 8 bases, leaving 6 bases of the junction unmatched. The CDR3 DNA sequence: TGTGCCAGCGGACCCGGGACAGGGGGTGGCTACACCTTC. Translation: CASGPGTGGGYTF. Together with reference TRBV11-2 and TRBJ1-2, the CDR3 gives the full variable domain: EAGVAQSPRYKIIEKRQSVAFWCNPISGHATLYWYQQILGQGPKLLIQFQNNGVVDDSQLPKDRFSAERLKGVDSTLKIQPAKLEDSAVYLCASGPGTGGGYTFGSGTRLTVV.

J is TRBJ1-5 and V is TRBV10-3; 10 bases line up with TRBD1. Trimming removed 0 bases from V and 7 bases from J; junction bases left unmatched: 3. This CDR3 has 15 amino acids. Germline lookup yields CDR1 ENHRY and CDR2 SYGVKD. CDR3 DNA: TGTGCCATCAGTGAGTCGGGACAGGGGTACCAGCCCCAGCATTTT. This translates into CAISESGQGYQPQHF.

This clone occurred a few times. The J gene is TRBJ2-3, the V gene TRBV18; 8 nucleotides match TRBD1. The CDR3 has 13 residues. With 5 bases clipped from V and 6 bases from J, the junction kept 4 bases outside the gene matches. Germline lookup yields CDR1 KGHSH and CDR2 LQKENI. The CDR3 DNA sequence: TGTGCCAGCTCAATCCGGACAGGGGATACGCAGTATTTT. Protein: CASSIRTGDTQYF.

In this sample, this clone turned up a few times. The chain has TRBV2 and TRBJ2-7; 10 positions agree with TRBD1. This CDR3 comprises 15 residues. Unmatched junction bases numbered 8, after V lost 3 bases and J lost 6 bases. CDR1 and CDR2 (germline): SNHLY, FYNNEI. The CDR3 DNA reads TGTGCCAGCAGTGAGTCCGGGACAGGGGTGTCCGAGCAGTACTTC. Encoded protein: CASSESGTGVSEQYF.

The chain carries TRBV6-5 and TRBJ2-3; D is perhaps TRBD1 (5 bases). CDR1 is MNHEY and CDR2 is SVGAGI in the germline V gene. The CDR3 contains 14 residues. The V end was cut by 2 bases, the J end by 9 bases, with 15 bases between. CDR3 bases: TGTGCCAGCAGTTACGTCGACAGCTCCTCGACGCAGTATTTT. Translation: CASSYVDSSSTQYF.

This clone was seen more than once but under ten times. The chain joins TRBV24-1 to TRBJ1-5, with D possibly matching TRBD1 (6 bases). Germline CDR1 and CDR2: KGHDR and SFDVKD. CDR3 length equals 16 residues. The V end lost 5 bases, the J end lost 5 bases, and 18 bases lay between the germline ends. CDR3 sequence: CATSASGGRADQPQHF. In DNA form, the CDR3 reads TGTGCCACCAGTGCTTCCGGGGGGCGGGCCGATCAGCCCCAGCATTTT.